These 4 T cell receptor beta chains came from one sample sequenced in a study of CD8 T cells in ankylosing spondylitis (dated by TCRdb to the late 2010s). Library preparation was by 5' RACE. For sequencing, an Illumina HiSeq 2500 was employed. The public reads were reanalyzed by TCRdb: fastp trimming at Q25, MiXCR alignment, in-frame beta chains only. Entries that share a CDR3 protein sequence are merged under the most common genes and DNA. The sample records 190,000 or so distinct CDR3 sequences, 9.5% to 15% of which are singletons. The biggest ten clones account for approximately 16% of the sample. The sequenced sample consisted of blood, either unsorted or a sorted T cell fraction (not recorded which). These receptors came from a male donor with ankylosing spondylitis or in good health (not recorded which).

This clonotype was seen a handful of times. CDR3 nucleotide sequence: TGCGCCAGCAGCCAAGAAAGGTACTCCTACGAGCAGTACTTC. It specifies CASSQERYSYEQYF. The chain has TRBV4-1 and TRBJ2-7; D unresolved. This CDR3 comprises 14 residues. Germline CDR1 is MGHRA and CDR2 is YSYEKL. V lost 0 bases and J lost 0, with 6 bases in between.

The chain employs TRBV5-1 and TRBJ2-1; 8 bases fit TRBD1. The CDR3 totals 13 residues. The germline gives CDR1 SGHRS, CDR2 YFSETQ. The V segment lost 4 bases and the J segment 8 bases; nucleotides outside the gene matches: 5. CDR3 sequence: CASSPGTGDEQFF. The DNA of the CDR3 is TGCGCCAGCAGCCCCGGGACAGGCGATGAGCAGTTCTTC.

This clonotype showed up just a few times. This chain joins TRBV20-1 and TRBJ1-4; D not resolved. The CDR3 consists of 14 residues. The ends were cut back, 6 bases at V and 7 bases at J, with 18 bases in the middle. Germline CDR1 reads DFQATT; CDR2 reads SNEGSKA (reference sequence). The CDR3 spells CSAWTGEEGEKLFF. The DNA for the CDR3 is TGCAGTGCATGGACGGGCGAGGAGGGTGAAAAACTGTTTTTT.

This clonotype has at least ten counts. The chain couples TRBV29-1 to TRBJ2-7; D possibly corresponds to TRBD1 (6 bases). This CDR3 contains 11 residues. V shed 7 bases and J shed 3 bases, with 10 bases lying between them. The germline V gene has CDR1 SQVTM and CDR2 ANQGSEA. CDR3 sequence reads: CSAGTLYEQYF. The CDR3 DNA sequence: TGCAGCGCCGGGACACTCTACGAGCAGTACTTC.